The following is a TCR beta chain sequence with its context. The antigen it binds to is not known. Base quality data are lacking; no much larger clone is found one base away. For deep sequencing of PBMC libraries, mostly approximately 460 ng of input genomic DNA was used, and six replicates were run per sample. Following the manufacturer's instructions, the team built TCRbeta libraries using the immunoSEQ hsTCRbeta kit. The finished libraries were brought together in one pool at roughly 2.7 nM, which was then read using an Illumina NovaSeq 6000 S4 flow cell. In the original analysis: The immunoSEQ Analyzer was used for raw data preprocessing and quality control. The analysis was limited to productive rearrangements, and each clonotype was defined by a unique CDR3 amino acid sequence. Repertoire clonality was estimated as the Gini-Simpson index, computed with the R package tcR. Student's t test was used to compare Gini indices, and Pearson correlation was used to assess associations with tumor size change. Here the immuneACCESS table is served through TCRdb, limited to in-frame sequences with V and J called. Missing clones are a known gap in these copies; in checked studies unresolved V genes cover under half, and the rest lacks a known reason. V and J calls and clone size are given by that table; D and trimming were obtained from the DNA. Across this sample there are 14,000 or so clones, with 60% to 80% seen only once. The ten largest clones represent 2% to 3% of the sample.

The sample comes from a study of neoadjuvant anti-PD-1 for oral cavity cancer (dated by TCRdb to the early 2020s). With respect to the entire study: Before undergoing curative-intent surgical resection, most patients got three to four biweekly nivolumab doses at 3 mg/kg. For patients who did not progress, a fourth nivolumab dose was given around day 43, followed by definitive surgical resection on days 50-56. Under RECIST 1.1, patients with complete response, partial response or stable disease were classed as responders, and patients with progression were classed as non-responders. The parent correlative cohort had 12 patients and a response rate of about 35%. General findings and caveats noted by the study authors: After neoadjuvant nivolumab, T cell clonality (Gini index) in PBMCs was significantly higher in non-responders than in responders. Higher pretreatment blood Treg/Th17 ratios correlated with both higher pretreatment blood TCRbeta clonality and lower post-treatment tumor TCRbeta clonality. TCR analyses included only three patients per response group, and the authors called for larger cohorts for validation.

At the junction V is shortened by 2 bases and J by 9 bases, with 20 bases in between. The CDR3 measures 15 amino acids from cysteine to phenylalanine. The read is trimmed to its CDR3 DNA, 45 bases read in frame from base 1. Reading the germline V gene (reference sequence) gives CDR1 GTSNPN and CDR2 SVGIG. What the time point label conveys for this sample: after neoadjuvant nivolumab, at surgical resection. None of the patients had received prior systemic or radiation treatment, and all were newly diagnosed with stage II-IVA oral cavity squamous cell carcinoma. Everyone in the cohort had locally advanced, HPV-negative oral cavity squamous cell carcinoma. Peripheral blood mononuclear cells were analyzed directly, without maintenance or expansion in culture. Samples came from a longitudinal correlative study of a single-arm phase II trial of neoadjuvant nivolumab in oral cavity squamous cell carcinoma. Genomic DNA-based TCRbeta sequencing was performed on subject-matched pre- and post-treatment PBMCs and tumors from three responders and three non-responders. Peripheral blood mononuclear cells were collected once before nivolumab treatment and again after treatment, at the time of surgery. The Maxwell RSC DNA from Cells kit was used to extract genomic DNA from PBMCs.

This material consisted of PBMCs, taken after nivolumab (anti-PD-1) treatment. This receptor was obtained from a person aged 35-79 years with oral cavity squamous cell carcinoma. The chain is made from TRBV30 and TRBJ2-1; a tentative D call is TRBD2 (6 bases match). CDR3 reads: CAWSILRGGTGEQFF. Here is the DNA: TGTGCCTGGAGTATTTTGCGGGGCGGGACCGGTGAGCAGTTCTTC.